The 21 T cell receptor beta chains below come from one sample, sequenced in a study of CD8 T cells in ankylosing spondylitis. TCRdb processed the 5' RACE reads anew with MiXCR; each CDR3 protein has one entry. The sample carries some 250,000 distinct CDR3 sequences, less than 10% recorded once. The sequenced material came from blood, either unsorted or a sorted T cell fraction (not recorded which). The receptors were gathered from a male donor with ankylosing spondylitis or in good health (not recorded which).

The rearrangement uses TRBV11-2 and TRBJ2-1; TRBD1 is a possible D gene (5 bases). CDR3 size: 14 residues. The V end was cut by 5 bases, the J end by 5 bases, with 13 bases between. The germline V gene encodes CDR1 SGHAT and CDR2 FQNNGV. CDR3 in amino acids: CASSNRQNHNEQFF. Written as DNA, the CDR3 is TGTGCCAGCAGCAATCGACAGAACCACAATGAGCAGTTCTTC.

This sequence joins TRBV7-3 and TRBJ2-1; TRBD2 matches 7 bases. V shed 4 bases and J 15 bases; nucleotides not matched to a gene: 12. Germline V CDR1 and CDR2: SGHTA, FQGTGA. This CDR3 contains 13 residues. The CDR3 DNA follows: TGTGCCAGCAGCTCAACTGTAGCGGGTGGAATGTTCTTC. Translating it yields CASSSTVAGGMFF.

This clonotype was recorded many times. This chain connects TRBV12-3 or TRBV12-4 to TRBJ1-1; weak D call: TRBD1 (5 bases). Trimming removed 3 bases from V and 6 bases from J, with 11 bases in between. This CDR3 has 13 amino acids. The CDR3 is CASSFGGKAEAFF. The CDR3 region has the DNA TGTGCCAGCAGTTTCGGGGGTAAAGCTGAAGCTTTCTTT.

This clonotype was counted many times. The chain couples TRBV6-6 to TRBJ1-2; tentatively, D is TRBD1 (6 bases). This CDR3 is built from 13 residues. Trimming removed 7 bases at V and 7 bases at J, with 16 bases between. From germline, CDR1 is MNHNY and CDR2 SVGAGI (reference sequence). The CDR3 sequence is CASNSPYRVGYTF. The CDR3 bases are TGTGCCAGCAATTCCCCCTACAGGGTTGGCTACACCTTC.

This clonotype occurred a few times. V gene TRBV3-1 combines with J gene TRBJ2-7; D uncertain. V was shortened by 3 bases and J by 4 bases, with 13 bases between the two germline ends. CDR1 is LGHDT and CDR2 is YNNKEL in the germline V gene (reference sequence). The CDR3 spans 14 residues. The CDR3 DNA sequence: TGTGCCAGCAGCCAGCGACCCCGGAGTTACGAGCAGTACTTC. It yields the protein CASSQRPRSYEQYF.

There are many counts of this clonotype. V gene TRBV20-1 combines with J gene TRBJ1-2; D remains ambiguous. The CDR3 is made up of 14 amino acids. Trimming shortened V by 0 bases and J by 4 bases, and 12 bases separated the two germline ends. From germline, CDR1 is DFQATT and CDR2 SNEGSKA (reference sequence). The CDR3 DNA is TGCAGTGCTAGAGAAGGCCCCCCGTCCTATGGCTACACCTTC. It codes for CSAREGPPSYGYTF.

The chain couples TRBV5-4 to TRBJ2-7; tentative D call: TRBD2 (5 bases). V lost 3 bases to trimming and J lost 5 bases, with 18 bases between them. The CDR3 extends over 15 amino acids. Germline lookup yields CDR1 SGHNT and CDR2 YYREEE (reference sequence). The CDR3 DNA reads as TGTGCCAGCAGCTCCTATTTAGCCTCCGGGGACGAGCAGTACTTC. Amino acids: CASSSYLASGDEQYF.

This clonotype has a handful of counts. This chain links TRBV3-1 with TRBJ2-7; 12 bases align to TRBD1. The V and J ends lost 4 bases and 3 bases, in that order; junction bases with no gene match: 16. Germline V gene sequence: CDR1 LGHDT, CDR2 YNNKEL (reference sequence). The CDR3 length is 19 residues. The CDR3 DNA follows: TGTGCCAGCAGCCCCGCTCCCGGGACAGGGGGCTCCGTACTCTACGAGCAGTACTTC. Its translation is CASSPAPGTGGSVLYEQYF.

To note about this clonotype: A much larger clone differs by one base, so this may be a read error. The gene calls are TRBV6-1 and TRBJ1-4, with a tentative D call TRBD1 (6 bases). The CDR3 totals 14 residues. The V and J ends lost 10 bases and 8 bases respectively, with 20 bases between them. Germline-derived CDR1 and CDR2 are MNHNS and SASEGT. CDR3: CATLRDKGVEKLFF. The CDR3 coding sequence is TGTGCCACCCTCCGGGACAAAGGCGTGGAAAAACTGTTTTTT.

This clonotype has at least ten counts. The V and J genes are TRBV3-1 and TRBJ1-2; D unclear. Germline V lookup: CDR1 LGHDT, CDR2 YNNKEL (reference sequence). The CDR3 covers 15 residues. Trimming stripped 0 bases from V and 4 bases from J, with 12 bases between. In DNA form, the CDR3 reads TGTGCCAGCAGCCAAGATATGGGAGACTTCTATGGCTACACCTTC. Translated: CASSQDMGDFYGYTF.

This clonotype was recorded many times. Written as DNA, the CDR3 is TGCGCCAGCAGCTTGCGGGGACTAGCGGGAGCCGGGGAGCTGTTTTTT. Its translation: CASSLRGLAGAGELFF. The rearrangement joins TRBV5-1 to TRBJ2-2, with 14 bases fitting TRBD2. The CDR3 has 16 residues. Germline CDR1 SGHRS, CDR2 YFSETQ. With V trimmed by 1 base and J by 6 bases, 2 bases remained unmatched. The entire variable domain, with the rest obtained from reference TRBV5-1 and TRBJ2-2, is as follows: KAGVTQTPRYLIKTRGQQVTLSCSPISGHRSVSWYQQTPGQGLQFLFEYFSETQRNKGNFPGRFSGRQFSNSRSEMNVSTLELGDSALYLCASSLRGLAGAGELFFGEGSRLTVL.

The table lists this clonotype with many counts. This chain connects TRBV28 to TRBJ2-7; D remains unclear. CDR1 is MDHEN, CDR2 SYDVKM, per germline. V lost 8 bases to trimming and J lost 6 bases, with 17 bases between them. The length of the CDR3 is 13 residues. The chain's CDR3 is CASGPYKPGEQYF. The CDR3 coding sequence is TGTGCCAGCGGCCCATATAAGCCGGGCGAGCAGTACTTC.

This clonotype was recorded a few times. This chain links TRBV12-3 or TRBV12-4 with TRBJ2-1; 13 bases match TRBD2. This CDR3 comprises 19 residues. With 2 bases clipped from V and 3 bases from J, the junction kept 10 bases outside the gene matches. CDR3 amino acids: CASSLRTSGSRLIYNEQFF. The CDR3 DNA reads TGTGCCAGCAGTTTAAGGACTAGCGGGAGCAGACTTATCTACAATGAGCAGTTCTTC.

This clonotype was counted many times. The chain carries TRBV7-2 and TRBJ1-5; D may be TRBD1 (5 bases). Germline-derived CDR1 and CDR2 are SGHTA and FQGNSA. There are 15 residues in the CDR3. Trimming shortened V by 2 bases and J by 1 base, and 9 bases separated the two germline ends. CDR3 sequence: CASSLRGLSNQPQHF. The CDR3 DNA reads as TGTGCCAGCAGCTTAAGGGGACTCAGCAATCAGCCCCAGCATTTT.

This clonotype was counted only a few times. Sequence at one end of the junction differs from germline and may be a read error. This rearrangement joins TRBV12-3 or TRBV12-4 to TRBJ2-7, with D possibly called TRBD1 or TRBD2 (5 bases each). The CDR3 is made up of 12 amino acids. Here the CDR3 reads CATSLWGSEQYF. The CDR3, as DNA: TGTGCCACCAGTTTGTGGGGGTCCGAGCAGTACTTC.

This clonotype occurred many times. This chain connects TRBV16 to TRBJ1-1; D is unclear. The CDR3 has 11 residues. The ends were cut back, 10 bases at V and 7 bases at J, with 13 bases in the middle. In germline, CDR1 is KGHSY, CDR2 FQNENV. Written as DNA, the CDR3 is TGTGCCACCCTGGCCATCAGTGAAGCTTTCTTT. It encodes CATLAISEAFF.

This clonotype was found many times. The rearrangement uses TRBV27 and TRBJ2-1; no reliable D call. Trimming cost V 6 bases and J 7 bases, with 7 bases left between them. Germline V gene sequence: CDR1 MNHEY, CDR2 SMNVEV (reference sequence). The CDR3 extends over 11 amino acids. CDR3 residues: CASSFLNEQFF. CDR3 bases: TGTGCCAGCAGCTTCCTAAATGAGCAGTTCTTC.

This clonotype was observed at least ten times. J is TRBJ1-1 and V is TRBV27, with D possibly matching TRBD1 (6 bases). The V and J ends lost 2 bases and 4 bases respectively, with 17 bases between them. Germline CDR1 reads MNHEY; CDR2 reads SMNVEV (reference sequence). The CDR3 is made up of 16 amino acids. The CDR3 here is CASSLTAGEVVTEAFF. Written as DNA, the CDR3 is TGTGCCAGCAGTTTAACGGCAGGGGAGGTCGTCACTGAAGCTTTCTTT.

This sequence joins TRBV20-1 and TRBJ2-6; TRBD1 aligns across 7 bases. The CDR3 extends over 18 amino acids. V dropped 0 bases and J dropped 0; count of bases not matched to a gene: 8. Germline assignment: CDR1 DFQATT and CDR2 SNEGSKA (reference sequence). The CDR3 reads CSARDRGQSVSGANVLTF. The CDR3 DNA sequence: TGCAGTGCTAGAGATCGGGGACAGTCTGTCTCTGGGGCCAACGTCCTGACTTTC.

This clonotype came up a few times. The V call is TRBV25-1, the J call TRBJ1-1; perhaps TRBD1 as D (5 bases). Between the trimmed V and J ends, which lost 7 bases and 1 base, there was a span of 16 bases. The CDR3 sequence is 15 residues long. The germline gives CDR1 MGHDK, CDR2 SYGVNS. The CDR3 loop is CASTPFMTANTEAFF. The CDR3 coding sequence is TGTGCCAGCACCCCATTCATGACAGCGAACACTGAAGCTTTCTTT.

This clonotype was observed many times. The J gene is TRBJ2-7, the V gene TRBV20-1, with 12 bases fitting TRBD2. Germline assignment: CDR1 DFQATT and CDR2 SNEGSKA (reference sequence). With V trimmed by 4 bases and J by 4 bases, 8 bases remained unmatched. The CDR3 has 15 residues. The CDR3 is CSATPGLAGLYEQYF. The CDR3 region has the DNA TGCAGTGCTACCCCCGGACTAGCGGGATTATACGAGCAGTACTTC.